This entry describes one T cell receptor beta chain. The CDR3 runs 14 residues. Germline trimming cut 4 bases from V and 11 bases from J; bases unmatched to any gene: 8. Germline V CDR1 and CDR2: SGHAT, FQNNGV. Here immunoSEQ multiplex PCR was the method, and the copy in TCRdb shows in-frame clones only, minus some. The data hold about 60,000 clones, with 80% to 95% observed a single time. The data derive from a study of T cell changes during pregnancy in multiple sclerosis. The source of this sequence is a female donor with multiple sclerosis, enrolled in a pregnancy study. The source was peripheral blood, collected in the first trimester of pregnancy. The rearrangement uses TRBV11-2 and TRBJ2-1; 10 bases agree with TRBD2. CDR3 amino acids: CASSSSPSGGQQFF. CDR3 nucleotides: TGTGCCAGCAGCTCATCCCCTAGCGGGGGACAGCAGTTCTTC.